This T cell receptor (beta chain) stems from a study of T cell responses to AZD1222 COVID-19 vaccine. This clone has just a few counts. Produced via immunoSEQ multiplex PCR; TCRdb's table is partial and in-frame only. The sample includes about 180,000 clones, 80% to 95% seen only once; the top ten take 1.9%. This specimen was peripheral blood, taken 28 days after the second AZD1222 dose. The clonotype comes from an adult who received the AZD1222 COVID-19 vaccine.

CDR3 nucleotides: TGTGCCAGCAGCTCAAGAGGACTAGTCGACGAGCAGTACTTC. It encodes CASSSRGLVDEQYF. The chain uses TRBV3-1 (or the pseudogene TRBV3-2) and TRBJ2-7; the match to TRBD2 covers 7 bases. This CDR3 has 14 residues. V was clipped by 5 bases and J by 5 bases; unmatched bases: 9. Germline V CDR1 and CDR2: LGHDT, YNNKEL (reference sequence).